Given below is one TCR beta chain in context. Its antigen is unknown. This sample was taken from a study of T cells expressing NK-cell markers. The wider study: Serological testing identified most of the eight sequenced donors as HCMV-seropositive and one as seronegative.

TCRdb reworked the 5' RACE reads into one entry per CDR3 protein, no DNA. Its table lists roughly 390,000 distinct CDR3 sequences. The CDR3 is 15 residues long. Whole-study results and caveats: NKG2C+ dominant clonotype frequencies in six donors were roughly 1.0-7.5% of CD8+ T cells. Researchers report these clonotypes also headed the CD3+CD56-NKG2C+ fraction in a handful of donors.

Sample: blood T cells: a sorted CD56 or NKG2C T cell subset, CD4+ or CD8+ T cells, or bulk PBMC T cells (not recorded which). This TCR was recovered from a man between 18 and 69 years old in good health. The chain combines TRBV12-3 or TRBV12-4 with TRBJ2-5; TCRdb's assignment of TRBD2 cannot be checked, as there is no DNA. CDR3 residues: CASRLSGTRGETQYF.